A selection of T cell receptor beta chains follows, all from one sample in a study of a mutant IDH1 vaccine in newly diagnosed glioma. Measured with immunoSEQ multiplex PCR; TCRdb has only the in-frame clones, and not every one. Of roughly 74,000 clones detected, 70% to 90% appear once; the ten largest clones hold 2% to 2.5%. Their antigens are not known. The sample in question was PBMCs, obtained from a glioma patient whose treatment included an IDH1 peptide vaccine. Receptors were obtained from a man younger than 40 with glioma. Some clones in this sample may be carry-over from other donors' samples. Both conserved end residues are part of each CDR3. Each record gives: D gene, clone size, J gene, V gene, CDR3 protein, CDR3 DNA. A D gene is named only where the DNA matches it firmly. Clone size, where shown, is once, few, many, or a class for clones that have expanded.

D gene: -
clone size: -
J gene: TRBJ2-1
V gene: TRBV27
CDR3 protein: CASSLNRNEQFF
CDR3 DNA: TGTGCCAGCAGTTTAAATCGAAATGAGCAGTTCTTC

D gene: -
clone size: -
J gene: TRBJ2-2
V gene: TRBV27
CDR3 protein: CASSLSRTGELFF
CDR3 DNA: TGTGCCAGCAGTTTATCGAGGACCGGGGAGCTGTTTTTT

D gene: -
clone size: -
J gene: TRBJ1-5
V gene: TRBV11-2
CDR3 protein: CASSTWRYSNQPQHF
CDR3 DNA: TGTGCCAGCAGCACCTGGAGGTATAGCAATCAGCCCCAGCATTTT

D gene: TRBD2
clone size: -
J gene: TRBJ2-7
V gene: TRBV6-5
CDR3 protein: CASRLSGGTSDEQYF
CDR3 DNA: TGTGCCAGCAGGCTCAGCGGGGGGACCTCCGACGAGCAGTACTTC

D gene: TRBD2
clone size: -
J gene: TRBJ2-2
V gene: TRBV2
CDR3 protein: CATRRASGGKDTGELFF
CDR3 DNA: TGTGCCACCCGCCGGGCTAGCGGGGGGAAGGACACCGGGGAGCTGTTTTTT

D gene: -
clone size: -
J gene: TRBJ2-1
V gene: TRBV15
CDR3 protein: CATSRGGGLTYNEQFF
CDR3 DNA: TGTGCCACCAGCAGAGGGGGTGGACTTACCTACAATGAGCAGTTCTTC

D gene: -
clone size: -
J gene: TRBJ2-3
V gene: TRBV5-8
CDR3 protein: CASSLNRGDLGDTQYF
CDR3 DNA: TGTGCCAGCAGCTTGAACCGTGGCGATCTTGGGGATACGCAGTATTTT

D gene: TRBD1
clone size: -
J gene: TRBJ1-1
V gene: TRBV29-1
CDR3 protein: CSVKQGYDTEAFF
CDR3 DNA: TGCAGCGTGAAACAGGGGTATGACACTGAAGCTTTCTTT

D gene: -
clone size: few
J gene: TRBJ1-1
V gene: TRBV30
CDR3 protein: CAWMANTEAFF
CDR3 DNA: TGTGCCTGGATGGCGAACACTGAAGCTTTCTTT

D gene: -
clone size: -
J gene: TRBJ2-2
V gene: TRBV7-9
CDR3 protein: CASSLYTGELFF
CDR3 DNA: TGTGCCAGCAGCTTATACACCGGGGAGCTGTTTTTT

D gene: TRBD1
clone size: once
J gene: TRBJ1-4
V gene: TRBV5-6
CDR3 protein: CASSLRGPGEKLFF
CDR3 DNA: TGTGCCAGCAGCTTGAGGGGGCCGGGAGAAAAACTGTTTTTT

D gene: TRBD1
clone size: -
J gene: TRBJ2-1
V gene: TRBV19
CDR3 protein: CATEALDRRNEQFF
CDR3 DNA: TGTGCCACCGAAGCCCTGGACAGGCGCAATGAGCAGTTCTTC

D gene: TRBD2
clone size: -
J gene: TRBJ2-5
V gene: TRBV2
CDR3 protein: CASSETLAGNPQETQYF
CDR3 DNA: TGTGCCAGCAGTGAAACACTAGCGGGGAACCCTCAAGAGACCCAGTACTTC

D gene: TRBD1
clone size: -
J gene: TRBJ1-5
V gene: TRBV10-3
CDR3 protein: CAISESRGDQPQHF
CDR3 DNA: TGTGCCATCAGTGAAAGCAGGGGGGATCAGCCCCAGCATTTT

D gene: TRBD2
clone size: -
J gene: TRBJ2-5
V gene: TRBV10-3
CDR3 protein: CAISERIETGGKETQYF
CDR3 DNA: TGTGCCATCAGTGAGCGGATAGAAACGGGGGGAAAAGAGACCCAGTACTTC

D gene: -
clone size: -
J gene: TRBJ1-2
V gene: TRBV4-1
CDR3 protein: CASSQGTDGYTF
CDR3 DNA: TGCGCCAGCAGCCAAGGGACAGACGGCTACACCTTC

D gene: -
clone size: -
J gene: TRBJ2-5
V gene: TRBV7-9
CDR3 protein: CASSFSETQYF
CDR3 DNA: TGTGCCAGCAGCTTCTCTGAGACCCAGTACTTC

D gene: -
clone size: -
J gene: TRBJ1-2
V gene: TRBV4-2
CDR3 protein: CASSQRTGGYTF
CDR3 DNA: TGTGCCAGCAGCCAACGGACGGGGGGCTACACCTTC

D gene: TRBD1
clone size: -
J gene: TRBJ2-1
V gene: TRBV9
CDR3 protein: CASSALTGEGHEQFF
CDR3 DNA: TGTGCCAGCAGCGCACTGACAGGGGAAGGTCATGAGCAGTTCTTC

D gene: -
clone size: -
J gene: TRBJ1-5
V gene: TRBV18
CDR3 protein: CASSPELAQQPQHF
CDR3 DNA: TGTGCCAGCTCCCCCGAGTTAGCCCAACAGCCCCAGCATTTT

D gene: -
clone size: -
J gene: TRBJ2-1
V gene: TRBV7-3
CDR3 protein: CASATGTYNEQFF
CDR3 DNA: TGTGCCAGCGCGACGGGGACCTACAATGAGCAGTTCTTC

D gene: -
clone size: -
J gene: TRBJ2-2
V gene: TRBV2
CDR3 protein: CASSGLLGSGELFF
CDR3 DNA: TGTGCCAGCAGTGGTCTACTGGGGTCCGGGGAGCTGTTTTTT

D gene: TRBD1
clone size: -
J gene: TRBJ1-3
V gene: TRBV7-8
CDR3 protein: CASSTTGTVGNTIYF
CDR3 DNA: TGTGCCAGCAGCACTACCGGGACAGTGGGAAACACCATATATTTT

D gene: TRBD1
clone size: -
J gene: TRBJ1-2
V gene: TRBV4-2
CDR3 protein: CASSQDGGQGNYGYTF
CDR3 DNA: TGTGCCAGCAGCCAGGACGGCGGACAGGGAAACTATGGCTACACCTTC

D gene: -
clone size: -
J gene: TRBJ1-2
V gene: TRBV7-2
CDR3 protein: CASSSDPGAWAGYTF
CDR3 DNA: TGTGCCAGCAGCTCAGATCCAGGGGCATGGGCGGGCTACACCTTC

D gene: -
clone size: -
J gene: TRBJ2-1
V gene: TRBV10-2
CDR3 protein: CASSLLLGYNEQFF
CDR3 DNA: TGCGCCAGCAGTTTATTACTAGGATACAATGAGCAGTTCTTC

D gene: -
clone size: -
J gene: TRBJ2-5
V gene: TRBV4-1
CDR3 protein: CASSQELAQETQYF
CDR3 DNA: TGCGCCAGCAGCCAAGAACTAGCTCAAGAGACCCAGTACTTC

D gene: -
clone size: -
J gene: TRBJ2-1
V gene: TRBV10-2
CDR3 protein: CASSEAYLGNEQFF
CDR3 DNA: TGCGCCAGCAGTGAGGCCTACCTGGGAAATGAGCAGTTCTTC

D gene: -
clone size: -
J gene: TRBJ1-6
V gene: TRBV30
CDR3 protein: CAWSIPSGSYNSPLHF
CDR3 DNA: TGTGCCTGGAGTATTCCTTCGGGATCCTATAATTCACCCCTCCACTTT

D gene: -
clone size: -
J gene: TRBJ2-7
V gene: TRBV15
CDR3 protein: CATSRDQGGYEQYF
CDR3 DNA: TGTGCCACCAGCAGAGATCAGGGGGGCTACGAGCAGTACTTC

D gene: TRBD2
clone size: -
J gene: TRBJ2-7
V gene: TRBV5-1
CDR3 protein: CASSLIGAGGPSGEQYF
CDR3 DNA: TGCGCCAGCAGCTTGATAGGGGCGGGAGGGCCTTCCGGCGAGCAGTACTTC